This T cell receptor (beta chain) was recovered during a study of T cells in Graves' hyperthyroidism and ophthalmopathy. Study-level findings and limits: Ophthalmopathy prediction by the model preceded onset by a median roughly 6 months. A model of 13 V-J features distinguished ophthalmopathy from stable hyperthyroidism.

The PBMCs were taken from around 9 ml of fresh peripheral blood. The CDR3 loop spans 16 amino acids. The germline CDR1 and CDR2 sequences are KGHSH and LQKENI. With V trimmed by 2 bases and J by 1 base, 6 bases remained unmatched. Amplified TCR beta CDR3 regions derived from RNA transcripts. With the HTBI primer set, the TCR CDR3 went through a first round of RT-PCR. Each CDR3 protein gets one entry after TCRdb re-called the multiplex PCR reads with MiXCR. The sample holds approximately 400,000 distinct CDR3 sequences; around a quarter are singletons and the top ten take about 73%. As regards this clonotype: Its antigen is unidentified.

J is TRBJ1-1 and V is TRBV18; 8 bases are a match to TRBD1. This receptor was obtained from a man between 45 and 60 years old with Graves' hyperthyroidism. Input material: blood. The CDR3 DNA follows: TGTGCCAGCTCACCAGGGCAGGGGGCATGGAACACTGAAGCTTTCTTT. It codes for CASSPGQGAWNTEAFF.